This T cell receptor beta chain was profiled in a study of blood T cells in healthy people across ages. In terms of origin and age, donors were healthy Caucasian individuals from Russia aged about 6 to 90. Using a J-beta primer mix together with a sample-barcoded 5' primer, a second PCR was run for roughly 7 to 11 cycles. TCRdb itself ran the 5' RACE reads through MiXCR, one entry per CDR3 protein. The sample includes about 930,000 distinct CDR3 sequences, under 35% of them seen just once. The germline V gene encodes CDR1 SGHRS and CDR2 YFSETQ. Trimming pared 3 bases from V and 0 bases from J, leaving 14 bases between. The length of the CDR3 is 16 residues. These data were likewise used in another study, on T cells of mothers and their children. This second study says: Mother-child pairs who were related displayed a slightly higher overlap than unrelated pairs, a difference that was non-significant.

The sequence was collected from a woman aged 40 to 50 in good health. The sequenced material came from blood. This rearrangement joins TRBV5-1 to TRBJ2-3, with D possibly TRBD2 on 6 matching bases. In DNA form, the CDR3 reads TGCGCCAGCAGCTCGAACCCCGGGACTAGCACAGATACGCAGTATTTT. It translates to CASSSNPGTSTDTQYF.